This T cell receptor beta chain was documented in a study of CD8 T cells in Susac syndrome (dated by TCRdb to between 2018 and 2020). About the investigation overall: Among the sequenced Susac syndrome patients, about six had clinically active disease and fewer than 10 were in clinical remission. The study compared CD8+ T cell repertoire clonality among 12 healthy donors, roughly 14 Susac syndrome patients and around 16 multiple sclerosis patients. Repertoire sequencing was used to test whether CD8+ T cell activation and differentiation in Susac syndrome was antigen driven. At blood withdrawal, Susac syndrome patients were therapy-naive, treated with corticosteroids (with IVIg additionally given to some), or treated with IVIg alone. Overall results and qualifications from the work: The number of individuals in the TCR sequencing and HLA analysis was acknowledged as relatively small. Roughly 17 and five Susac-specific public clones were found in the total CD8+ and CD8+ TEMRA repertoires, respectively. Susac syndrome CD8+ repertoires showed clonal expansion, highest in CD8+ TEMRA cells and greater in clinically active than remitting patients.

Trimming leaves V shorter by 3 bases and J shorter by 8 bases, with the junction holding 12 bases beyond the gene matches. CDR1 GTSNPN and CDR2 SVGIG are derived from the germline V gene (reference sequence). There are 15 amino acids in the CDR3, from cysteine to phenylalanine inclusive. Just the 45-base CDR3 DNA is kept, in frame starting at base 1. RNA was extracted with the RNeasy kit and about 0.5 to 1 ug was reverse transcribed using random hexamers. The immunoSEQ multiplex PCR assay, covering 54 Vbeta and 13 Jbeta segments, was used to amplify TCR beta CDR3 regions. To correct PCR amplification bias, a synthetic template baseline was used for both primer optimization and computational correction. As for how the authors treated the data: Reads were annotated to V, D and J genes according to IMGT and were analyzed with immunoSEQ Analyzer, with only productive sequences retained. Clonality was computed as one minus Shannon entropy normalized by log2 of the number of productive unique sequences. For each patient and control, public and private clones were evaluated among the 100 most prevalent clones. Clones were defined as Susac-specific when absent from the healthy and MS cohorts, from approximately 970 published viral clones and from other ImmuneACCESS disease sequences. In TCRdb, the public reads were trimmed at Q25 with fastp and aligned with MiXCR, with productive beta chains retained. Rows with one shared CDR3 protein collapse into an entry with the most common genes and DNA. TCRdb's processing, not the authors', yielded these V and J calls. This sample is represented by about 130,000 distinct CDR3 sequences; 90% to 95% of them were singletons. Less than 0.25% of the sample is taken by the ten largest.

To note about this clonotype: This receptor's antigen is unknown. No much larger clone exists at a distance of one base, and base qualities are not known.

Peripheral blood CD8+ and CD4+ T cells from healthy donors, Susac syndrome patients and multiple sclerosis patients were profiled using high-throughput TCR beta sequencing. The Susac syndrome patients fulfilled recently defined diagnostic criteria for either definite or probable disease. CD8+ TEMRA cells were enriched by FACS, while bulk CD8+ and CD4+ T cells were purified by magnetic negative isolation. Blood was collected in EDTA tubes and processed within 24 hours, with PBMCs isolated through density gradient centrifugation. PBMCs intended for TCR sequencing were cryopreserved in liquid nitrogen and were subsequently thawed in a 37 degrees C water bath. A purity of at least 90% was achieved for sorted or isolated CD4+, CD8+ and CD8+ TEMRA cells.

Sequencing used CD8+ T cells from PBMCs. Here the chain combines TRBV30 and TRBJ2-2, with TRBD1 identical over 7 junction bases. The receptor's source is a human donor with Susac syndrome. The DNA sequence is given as TGTGCCTGGAGAAACCATGACAGGGAATCGGGGGAGCTGTTTTTT. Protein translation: CAWRNHDRESGELFF.